Shown below are 13 T cell receptor beta chains from a single sample sequenced in a study of T cell responses to AZD1222 COVID-19 vaccine. Generated by immunoSEQ multiplex PCR, the TCRdb table keeps only in-frame clones and is missing some. The sample contains around 220,000 clones, roughly 94% of which appear only once. The starting material was peripheral blood, obtained 28 days after the second dose of the MenACWY control vaccine. Every receptor here comes from an adult who received the MenACWY meningococcal vaccine as a control.

V gene TRBV20-1 combines with J gene TRBJ1-1; D is uncertain. Looked up from germline, CDR1 is DFQATT and CDR2 is SNEGSKA (reference sequence). This CDR3 region has 11 residues. The CDR3 DNA is TGCGGAGGCTTAGAGAACACTGAAGCTTTCTTT. Translating it yields CGGLENTEAFF.

The rearrangement uses TRBV7-3 and TRBJ2-1; either TRBD1 or TRBD2 may fit D (5 bases each). Germline lookup yields CDR1 SGHTA and CDR2 FQGTGA. This CDR3 spans 14 amino acids. V was cut by 2 bases and J by 3 bases, with 8 bases left in between. For the CDR3, the DNA is TGTGCCAGCAGCTTAGGTGGGGGCTACAATGAGCAGTTCTTC. Protein product: CASSLGGGYNEQFF.

V is TRBV6-5 and J is TRBJ1-1; D is undetermined. The germline V and J ends were trimmed by 7 bases and 1 base, with 13 bases remaining between them. The germline CDR1 and CDR2 sequences are MNHEY and SVGAGI. This CDR3 is built from 14 residues. The CDR3 is CASTYDAQNTEAFF. As DNA, the CDR3 is TGTGCCAGCACCTACGATGCCCAGAACACTGAAGCTTTCTTT.

This chain uses TRBV5-5 with TRBJ1-1; 9 nucleotides match TRBD1. From germline, CDR1 is SGHKS and CDR2 YYEKEE (reference sequence). The CDR3 extends over 16 amino acids. J lost 4 bases, V lost 5 bases, and 12 bases had no gene match. The CDR3 protein is CASSSGTGPRGTEAFF. The CDR3 DNA reads TGTGCCAGCAGTTCCGGGACAGGGCCCCGAGGCACTGAAGCTTTCTTT. The full variable domain, completed using reference TRBV5-5 and TRBJ1-1, is DAGVTQSPTHLIKTRGQQVTLRCSPISGHKSVSWYQQVLGQGPQFIFQYYEKEERGRGNFPDRFSARQFPNYSSELNVNALLLGDSALYLCASSSGTGPRGTEAFFGQGTRLTVV.

This chain joins TRBV5-1 and TRBJ1-4, with 8 bases aligning to TRBD1. Germline V CDR1 and CDR2: SGHRS, YFSETQ. This CDR3 is built from 15 residues. V was clipped by 1 base and J by 8 bases; unmatched bases: 7. CDR3 nucleotides: TGCGCCAGCAGCTTGCAAGGACAGGGTGGGGAAAAACTGTTTTTT. Translation gives CASSLQGQGGEKLFF.

The chain combines TRBV28 with TRBJ2-5, with D tentatively TRBD1 (6 bases). V was pared by 3 bases and J by 2 bases, with 16 bases between. Germline V gene sequence: CDR1 MDHEN, CDR2 SYDVKM. This CDR3 contains 16 residues. CDR3 region: CASSFGSATGQETQYF. CDR3 DNA sequence: TGTGCCAGCAGTTTTGGATCAGCGACAGGACAAGAGACCCAGTACTTC.

The chain couples TRBV27 to TRBJ1-5, with D hard to call. Germline lookup yields CDR1 MNHEY and CDR2 SMNVEV (reference sequence). V was clipped by 6 bases and J by 0 bases, with 9 bases between them. The CDR3 is 14 amino acids. CDR3: CASSPGSSNQPQHF. The CDR3 DNA sequence: TGTGCCAGCAGCCCTGGGAGTAGCAATCAGCCCCAGCATTTT.

This clone was found once. The gene calls are TRBV30 and TRBJ1-1; D call uncertain. The CDR3 has 12 amino acids. Germline assignment: CDR1 GTSNPN and CDR2 SVGIG (reference sequence). V lost 3 bases and J 4 bases, leaving 9 bases between the germline ends. This chain's CDR3 is CAWSPRVTEAFF. The CDR3 DNA reads as TGTGCCTGGAGCCCCCGGGTCACTGAAGCTTTCTTT.

This chain joins TRBV28 and TRBJ2-7, with TRBD2 matching over 14 bases. CDR3 length: 12 residues. V lost 9 bases and J lost 5; bases outside the gene matches: 0. The germline gives CDR1 MDHEN, CDR2 SYDVKM. CDR3: CARTSGRDEQYF. CDR3 DNA: TGTGCCAGGACTAGCGGGAGGGACGAGCAGTACTTC.

The J gene is TRBJ1-4, the V gene TRBV9; D not certain. The V gene's germline CDR1 is SGDLS and CDR2 YYNGEE. The germline V and J ends were trimmed by 0 bases and 2 bases, with 5 bases remaining between them. CDR3 length: 14 residues. The CDR3 region is CASSVADTNEKLFF. The CDR3, as DNA: TGTGCCAGCAGCGTAGCGGACACTAATGAAAAACTGTTTTTT.

The gene calls are TRBV10-1 and TRBJ2-4; D may be TRBD2 (5 bases). The length of the CDR3 is 14 residues. The germline V gene encodes CDR1 WNHNN and CDR2 SYGVQD (reference sequence). V gave up 8 bases and J gave up 0 bases, with 11 bases separating them. The CDR3 nucleotides are TGCGCCAGCCACGGGAAGCTAGCCAAAAACATTCAGTACTTC. Translated: CASHGKLAKNIQYF.

This sequence joins TRBV29-1 and TRBJ2-7; 8 nucleotides align to TRBD1. The germline V gene has CDR1 SQVTM and CDR2 ANQGSEA. CDR3 length: 13 amino acids. Losses at the gene ends were 4 bases for V and 1 base for J; bases not matched to a gene: 3. CDR3 protein: CSVGRQGSYEQYF. DNA for the CDR3: TGCAGCGTTGGGAGACAGGGGTCCTACGAGCAGTACTTC.

The V call is TRBV5-6, the J call TRBJ2-7; tentative D call: TRBD1 (5 bases). CDR1 and CDR2 from the germline V gene are SGHDT and YYEEEE. With 0 bases removed from V and 0 bases from J, the gap between germline ends came to 7 bases. CDR3 length equals 14 residues. CDR3 loop: CASSLDTGSYEQYF. The DNA of the CDR3 is TGTGCCAGCAGCTTGGATACAGGCTCCTACGAGCAGTACTTC.